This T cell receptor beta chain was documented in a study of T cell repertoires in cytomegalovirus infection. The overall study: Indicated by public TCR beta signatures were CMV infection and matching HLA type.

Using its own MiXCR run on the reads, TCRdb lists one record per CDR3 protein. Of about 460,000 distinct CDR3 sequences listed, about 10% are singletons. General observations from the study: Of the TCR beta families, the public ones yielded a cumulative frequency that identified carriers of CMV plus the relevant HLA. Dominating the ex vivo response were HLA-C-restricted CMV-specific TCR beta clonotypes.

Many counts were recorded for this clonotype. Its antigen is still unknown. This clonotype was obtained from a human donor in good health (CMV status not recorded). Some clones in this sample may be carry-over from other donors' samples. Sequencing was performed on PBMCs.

The CDR3 coding sequence is TGCAGTGCTGGACAGGGATCCGATGGCTACACCTTC. Protein: CSAGQGSDGYTF. The gene calls are TRBV20-1 and TRBJ1-2; 8 bases map to TRBD1. With 5 bases clipped from V and 6 bases from J, the junction kept 5 bases outside the gene matches. Germline CDR1 and CDR2: DFQATT and SNEGSKA (reference sequence). The CDR3 runs 12 residues.